Following are 5 T cell receptor beta chains from one sample sequenced in a study of T-cell reconstitution after alpha-beta-depleted transplantation in children (dated by TCRdb to about 2016). Library method: PCR. The sample was run on an Illumina HiSeq 2500. TCR libraries were prepared with molecular barcoding, using unique molecular identifiers to normalize TCRbeta repertoire quantification. TCRdb applied fastp at Q25 and MiXCR to the public reads, then kept only in-frame beta chains. Rows with a matching CDR3 protein are joined into one entry that keeps the most common DNA and genes. This sample is represented by a few hundred thousand distinct CDR3 sequences; 9% to 12% of them were singletons. The ten largest make up 2% to 3% of the sample. The input for sequencing was PBMCs from the stem cell graft donor, taken from the stem cell graft. Receptors originate from a human donor who donated a stem cell graft to a child with acute lymphoblastic leukemia.

This clonotype has a count of ten or more. The genes are TRBV12-3 or TRBV12-4 and TRBJ2-6; perhaps TRBD2 as D (6 bases). V dropped 7 bases and J dropped 0 bases, with 10 bases sitting between them. The CDR3 is made up of 15 amino acids. CDR3 sequence reads: CASTQGLSGANVLTF. The CDR3 region has the DNA TGTGCCAGCACCCAGGGACTCTCTGGGGCCAACGTCCTGACTTTC.

Comments on this clonotype: This could be a read error, since a much larger clone is one nucleotide away. V is TRBV15 and J is TRBJ2-5; TRBD2 agrees at 8 bases. CDR1 is LNHNV, CDR2 YYDKDF, per germline (reference sequence). CDR3 size: 17 residues. V shed 4 bases and J 2 bases; nucleotides not matched to a gene: 12. The CDR3 loop reads CATSTGGRILSQETQYF. In DNA form, the CDR3 reads TGTGCCACCAGCACTGGCGGGAGGATATTATCTCAAGAGACCCAGTACTTC.

This rearrangement joins TRBV24-1 to TRBJ2-1; D possibly corresponds to TRBD2 (5 bases). This CDR3 spans 13 amino acids. V lost 4 bases and J 8 bases, leaving 11 bases between the germline ends. CDR1 is KGHDR and CDR2 is SFDVKD in the germline V gene. This chain's CDR3 is CATSDAGGYEQFF. The CDR3 bases are TGTGCCACCAGTGACGCGGGTGGCTATGAGCAGTTCTTC.

This clonotype was detected ten times or more. The genes are TRBV14 and TRBJ2-3; D is unresolved. This CDR3 has 16 amino acids. Trimming stripped 0 bases from V and 0 bases from J, with 10 bases between. Germline loops: CDR1 SGHDN, CDR2 FVKESK. The CDR3 protein is CASSQELGRSTDTQYF. The CDR3 DNA reads as TGTGCCAGCAGCCAAGAATTGGGTCGGAGCACAGATACGCAGTATTTT.

This clonotype was detected only a few times. The rearrangement links TRBV29-1 to TRBJ2-4; 9 bases match TRBD1. After removal of 2 bases from V and 7 bases from J, the junction contained 6 bases not matched to a gene. Germline V lookup: CDR1 SQVTM, CDR2 ANQGSEA. The CDR3 loop spans 14 amino acids. This CDR3 is CSVELGTGRNIQYF. The CDR3 bases are TGCAGCGTTGAACTCGGGACAGGGAGGAACATTCAGTACTTC.